This TCR beta chain was captured in a study of blood T cell repertoires in COVID-19. V gave up 0 bases and J gave up 8 bases, with 11 bases separating them. Germline V gene data show CDR1 as SGHRS and CDR2 as YFSETQ. This CDR3 is 13 amino acids long. TCRdb's copy holds only in-frame clones and misses some; the assay was immunoSEQ multiplex PCR. The sample has about 390,000 clones; around nine tenths are singletons. Participant ages covered roughly 18 to 89 years across 24 US areas. The genes are TRBV5-1 and TRBJ1-2, with a tentative D call TRBD1 (5 bases). The clonotype comes from a woman aged 50 to 65 who had recovered from COVID-19. The sequencing input was PBMCs or T cells enriched from blood (not recorded which). The CDR3 sequence: CASSLAGRGGYTF. The CDR3 bases are TGCGCCAGCAGCTTGGCGGGGAGGGGCGGCTACACCTTC.